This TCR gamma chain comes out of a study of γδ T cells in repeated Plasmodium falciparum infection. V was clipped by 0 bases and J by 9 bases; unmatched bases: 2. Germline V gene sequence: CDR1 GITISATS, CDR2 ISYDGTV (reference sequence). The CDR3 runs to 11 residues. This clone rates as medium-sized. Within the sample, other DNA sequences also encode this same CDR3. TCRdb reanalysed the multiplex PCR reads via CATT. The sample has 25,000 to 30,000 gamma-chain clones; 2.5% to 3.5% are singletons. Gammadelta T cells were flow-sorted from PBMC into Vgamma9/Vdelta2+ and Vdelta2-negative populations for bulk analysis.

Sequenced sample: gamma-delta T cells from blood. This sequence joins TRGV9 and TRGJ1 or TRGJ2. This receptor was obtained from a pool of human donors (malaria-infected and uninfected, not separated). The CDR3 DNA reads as TGTGCCTTGTGGGAGGTGCCTAAGAAACTCTTT. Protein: CALWEVPKKLF.